Detailed here is one TCR beta chain. Profiling relied on immunoSEQ multiplex PCR, and the TCRdb table lists in-frame clones only, not all of them. The table includes a few hundred thousand clones, about 88% detected once. The data belong to a study of blood T cell repertoires in COVID-19. The ends lost 3 bases at V and 13 bases at J; junction bases unmatched: 7. The CDR3 totals 13 residues. Looked up from germline, CDR1 is WNHNN and CDR2 is SYGVQD (reference sequence). This receptor was obtained from a woman in her twenties or thirties who had been exposed to COVID-19. The rearrangement uses TRBV10-1 and TRBJ2-1, with 9 positions matching TRBD2. Sample: PBMCs or T cells enriched from blood (not recorded which). Written as DNA, the CDR3 is TGCGCCAGCAGTGATGGGCGGGGGGGCGTTCAGTTCTTC. Translating gives CASSDGRGGVQFF.